These T cell receptor beta chains were read from a single sample in a study of T cells after yellow fever vaccination. TCRdb passed the 5' RACE reads through MiXCR, listing each CDR3 protein once. The repertoire consists of a few hundred thousand distinct CDR3 sequences, with 6.7% occurring once and the leading ten covering 1.1%. This material consisted of CD4+ T cells sorted from PBMCs, taken on the day of the yellow fever booster vaccination. The receptor source for this set is a man aged 25-40 years who received the YFV17D yellow fever vaccine. Each CDR3 is given without its conserved first and last residue.

v_gene	len	j_gene	CDR3aa
TRBV25-1	11	TRBJ1-1	ASSGPVDTEAF
TRBV5-1	13	TRBJ1-2	ASSFGDSGNYGYT
TRBV6-5	13	TRBJ2-5	ASLFGQGFQETQY
TRBV4-3	13	TRBJ1-2	ASSHYGTPNYGYT
TRBV5-1	15	TRBJ2-3	ASSLGLAGGVTDTQY
TRBV24-1	19	TRBJ2-7	ATSDFGPYWRESSSAYEQY
TRBV2	10	TRBJ2-1	ASSVQGLEQF
TRBV15	15	TRBJ2-7	ATSRDWGIAGLDEQY
TRBV19	13	TRBJ2-1	ASRPRGGGRNEQF
TRBV20-1	10	TRBJ1-1	SATTTNTEAF
TRBV20-1	10	TRBJ2-7	SASGGTYEQY